This passage covers 28 T cell receptor beta chains from one sample sequenced in a study of spatial heterogeneity in lung cancer (dated by TCRdb to the late 2010s). Sample time point, as interpreted from the label and publication: blood at routine non-recurrence follow-up after resection. The library was produced with 5' RACE. Sequencing instrument: NextSeq 500. TCRdb passed the public sequencing reads through fastp at Q25 and MiXCR, retaining productive beta sequences. When rows share a CDR3 protein, they turn into one entry using the most common DNA and genes. This sample has approximately 93,000 distinct CDR3 sequences in its table, and approximately 19% of those were observed once. Around a fifth of the sample is in the top ten clones. The sample in question was PBMCs, obtained at follow-up. Receptor source: a male donor with early-stage non-small cell lung cancer.

The chain combines TRBV20-1 with TRBJ2-5; 11 bases are shared with TRBD1. Per germline, CDR1 DFQATT and CDR2 SNEGSKA (reference sequence). The CDR3 has 15 residues. V shed 4 bases, J shed 5 bases, and the junction held 9 bases outside the gene matches. The CDR3 DNA sequence: TGCAGTGCTACACCGGGACAGGGGGTGGAGGAGACCCAGTACTTC. This sequence encodes CSATPGQGVEETQYF.

This clonotype occurred a few times. The rearrangement links TRBV27 to TRBJ2-7; weak D call: TRBD1 (6 bases). The CDR3 loop spans 14 amino acids. V was shortened by 5 bases and J by 3 bases, with 14 bases between the two germline ends. Germline V gives CDR1 MNHEY, CDR2 SMNVEV (reference sequence). CDR3 sequence (DNA): TGTGCCAGCAGTAGACAGGACACGGGCTACGAGCAGTACTTC. Protein: CASSRQDTGYEQYF.

This clonotype was seen only a few times. The rearrangement uses TRBV20-1 and TRBJ1-6; 8 bases are a match to TRBD1. V dropped 3 bases and J dropped 11; count of bases not matched to a gene: 9. The CDR3 has 14 amino acids. The germline V gene has CDR1 DFQATT and CDR2 SNEGSKA (reference sequence). The chain's CDR3 is CSAREPTGAPPLHF. The CDR3 coding sequence is TGCAGTGCTAGGGAACCGACAGGGGCGCCACCCCTCCACTTT.

The chain couples TRBV3-1 to TRBJ2-1, with a possible D match to TRBD2 (7 bases). Per germline, CDR1 LGHDT and CDR2 YNNKEL (reference sequence). The CDR3 spans 17 residues. V was pared by 2 bases and J by 8 bases, with 22 bases between. CDR3 nucleotides: TGTGCCAGCAGCCAATTCATCTGGCGGGGGCCCCCCTATGAGCAGTTCTTC. Translation: CASSQFIWRGPPYEQFF.

This clonotype was seen a handful of times. The J gene is TRBJ1-2, the V gene TRBV7-8; D not resolved. CDR3 length equals 17 residues. Looked up from germline, CDR1 is SGHVS and CDR2 is FQNEAQ. Deletions cut 2 bases from V and 4 bases from J, with 20 bases between. The CDR3 DNA is TGTGCCAGCAGCTTATTCCCGGCAGTCCGTGGGGTCTATGGCTACACCTTC. This gives the protein CASSLFPAVRGVYGYTF.

The table lists this clonotype with a few counts. This sequence joins TRBV5-8 and TRBJ1-5; D is ambiguous. V lost 0 bases and J 0 bases, leaving 7 bases between the germline ends. The germline V gene encodes CDR1 SGHTS and CDR2 YDEGEE. This CDR3 is 15 amino acids long. The DNA of the CDR3 is TGTGCCAGCAGCTTGGGGCAGTATAGCAATCAGCCCCAGCATTTT. This codes for CASSLGQYSNQPQHF.

This clonotype was recorded many times. The CDR3 DNA follows: TGTGCCACCAAGGCTCAGGCCCCAAATGAGCAGTTCTTC. Protein sequence: CATKAQAPNEQFF. The chain has TRBV24-1 and TRBJ2-1; unclear D gene. The V and J ends lost 8 bases and 7 bases respectively, with 14 bases between them. The CDR3 length is 13 residues. Per the germline V gene, CDR1 is KGHDR and CDR2 is SFDVKD.

This clonotype was counted a few times. This sequence joins TRBV27 and TRBJ1-5; 8 bases fit TRBD1. CDR1 and CDR2 (germline): MNHEY, SMNVEV (reference sequence). The CDR3 spans 15 residues. Germline trimming cut 5 bases from V and 1 base from J; bases unmatched to any gene: 4. CDR3 amino acids: CASSQGAGSNQPQHF. CDR3 DNA: TGTGCCAGCAGTCAGGGGGCGGGGAGCAATCAGCCCCAGCATTTT.

This clonotype has only a few counts. The gene calls are TRBV5-1 and TRBJ2-2; TRBD1 is a possible D gene (5 bases). Per germline, CDR1 SGHRS and CDR2 YFSETQ. This CDR3 contains 16 residues. V lost 4 bases to trimming and J lost 4 bases, with 17 bases between them. CDR3 in amino acids: CASSLTAPASTGELFF. The CDR3 bases are TGCGCCAGCAGCCTGACAGCGCCTGCGAGCACCGGGGAGCTGTTTTTT.

The chain links TRBV4-1 to TRBJ2-2, with a tentative D call TRBD1 (5 bases). Germline V lookup: CDR1 MGHRA, CDR2 YSYEKL. The CDR3 covers 14 residues. V shed 4 bases and J shed 4 bases, with 10 bases lying between them. The DNA for the CDR3 is TGCGCCAGCAGCCTAGGACATCTCACCGGGGAGCTGTTTTTT. This codes for CASSLGHLTGELFF.

The chain uses TRBV18 and TRBJ2-4; no firm D call. Trimming removed 1 base from V and 3 bases from J, with 10 bases in between. The germline V gene encodes CDR1 KGHSH and CDR2 LQKENI. This CDR3 spans 15 amino acids. CDR3 sequence (DNA): TGTGCCAGCTCACCACAAGGCGAAAACAAAAACATTCAGTACTTC. Protein sequence: CASSPQGENKNIQYF.

The chain is built from TRBV18 and TRBJ2-1; TRBD1 might be the D (6 bases). Trimming cost V 3 bases and J 6 bases, with 12 bases left between them. The CDR3 covers 14 residues. CDR1 is KGHSH, CDR2 LQKENI, per germline. This CDR3 reads CASSPTGLGNEQFF. The CDR3 DNA reads as TGTGCCAGCTCACCGACAGGCCTCGGCAATGAGCAGTTCTTC.

This clonotype was counted at least ten times. V gene TRBV19 combines with J gene TRBJ1-5, with D possibly matching TRBD1 (5 bases). V was clipped by 3 bases and J by 4 bases, with 10 bases between them. The germline CDR1 and CDR2 sequences are LNHDA and SQIVND (reference sequence). The CDR3 runs to 14 residues. DNA for the CDR3: TGTGCCAGTAGTATGGGGACCGCGAATCAGCCCCAGCATTTT. It encodes CASSMGTANQPQHF.

This clonotype was counted a few times. The rearrangement links TRBV21-1 to TRBJ1-1; the table assigns TRBD1, which was not confirmed against the DNA. TRBV21-1 is described as a pseudogene. This CDR3 contains 11 residues. In DNA form, the CDR3 reads TGTGCCAGCAGAGGGGTCACTGAAGCTTTCTTT. It translates to CASRGVTEAFF.

This clonotype was seen only a few times. The chain links TRBV20-1 to TRBJ2-1, with D tentatively TRBD2 (5 bases). The V and J ends lost 5 bases and 3 bases respectively, with 14 bases between them. In germline, CDR1 is DFQATT, CDR2 SNEGSKA (reference sequence). The CDR3 is made up of 14 amino acids. CDR3 loop: CSALAFNLYNEQFF. The CDR3 nucleotides are TGCAGTGCTTTAGCGTTTAACCTCTACAATGAGCAGTTCTTC.

The chain uses TRBV12-5 and TRBJ2-1, with a tentative D call TRBD2 (6 bases). V was cut by 1 base and J by 7 bases, with 20 bases left in between. The germline CDR1 and CDR2 sequences are LGHNT and FRNRAP. The CDR3 extends over 17 amino acids. The CDR3, as DNA: TGTGCTAGTGGTTTGGCCCCCCCTGAGGCTCGGGGGAATGAGCAGTTCTTC. Protein sequence: CASGLAPPEARGNEQFF.

This clonotype was recorded a few times. This chain links TRBV12-3 or TRBV12-4 with TRBJ2-1; 9 nucleotides line up with TRBD2. Trimming took 1 base from V and 6 from J; bases not matched to a gene: 7. This CDR3 has 16 amino acids. Written as DNA, the CDR3 is TGTGCCAGCAGTTTAGACGGGATAGCGGGAGTCAATGAGCAGTTCTTC. This codes for CASSLDGIAGVNEQFF.

This clonotype was counted a single time. The rearrangement joins TRBV24-1 to TRBJ2-1; unclear D gene. With 3 bases removed from V and 9 bases from J, the gap between germline ends came to 11 bases. The germline gives CDR1 KGHDR, CDR2 SFDVKD. This CDR3 contains 13 residues. The CDR3 coding sequence is TGTGCCACCAGTGATAATGGGTCGGGTGAGCAGTTCTTC. Translating gives CATSDNGSGEQFF.

The sample holds one count of this clonotype. The chain joins TRBV7-9 to TRBJ1-1; unclear D gene. The CDR3 consists of 11 residues. In germline, CDR1 is SEHNR, CDR2 FQNEAQ (reference sequence). Trimming stripped 2 bases from V and 5 bases from J, with 3 bases between. CDR3 sequence (DNA): TGTGCCAGCAGCTTAACGACTGAAGCTTTCTTT. This encodes CASSLTTEAFF.

At least ten counts were recorded for this clonotype. J is TRBJ1-2 and V is TRBV6-2 or TRBV6-3; weak D call: TRBD1 (6 bases). This CDR3 region has 14 residues. V was shortened by 5 bases and J by 4 bases, with 14 bases between the two germline ends. In germline, CDR1 is MNHEY, CDR2 SVGEGT. The CDR3 loop is CASSPTGLAYGYTF. Written as DNA, the CDR3 is TGTGCCAGCAGTCCAACAGGGTTGGCCTATGGCTACACCTTC.

This chain links TRBV19 with TRBJ1-5; 8 bases line up with TRBD1. The CDR3 sequence is 12 residues long. With V trimmed by 10 bases and J by 7 bases, 6 bases remained unmatched. Germline V lookup: CDR1 LNHDA, CDR2 SQIVND (reference sequence). CDR3 nucleotide sequence: TGTGCCACCGGACAGGGTTTACAGCCCCAGCATTTT. Protein: CATGQGLQPQHF. Supplemented by reference TRBV19 and TRBJ1-5, the full variable domain reads DGGITQSPKYLFRKEGQNVTLSCEQNLNHDAMYWYRQDPGQGLRLIYYSQIVNDFQKGDIAEGYSVSREKKESFPLTVTSAQKNPTAFYLCATGQGLQPQHFGDGTRLSIL.

This clonotype was counted between two and nine times. The rearrangement links TRBV20-1 to TRBJ2-2; D is undetermined. This CDR3 is 12 amino acids long. Germline lookup yields CDR1 DFQATT and CDR2 SNEGSKA (reference sequence). Deletions cut 3 bases from V and 6 bases from J, with 8 bases between. The CDR3 protein is CSARDHSGELFF. CDR3 DNA sequence: TGCAGTGCTAGGGACCATTCCGGGGAGCTGTTTTTT.

This clonotype was observed once. V gene TRBV5-1 combines with J gene TRBJ1-1; D is uncertain. CDR1 and CDR2 from the germline V gene are SGHRS and YFSETQ. This CDR3 spans 13 amino acids. V lost 10 bases to trimming and J lost 2 bases, with 15 bases between them. The CDR3 region has the DNA TGCGCCTCACAGTCGCAAATCAACACTGAAGCTTTCTTT. It codes for CASQSQINTEAFF.

This clonotype was recorded at least ten times. This sequence joins TRBV20-1 and TRBJ2-3; D ambiguous. The CDR3 runs 11 residues. Trimming stripped 3 bases from V and 4 bases from J, with 5 bases between. The V gene's germline CDR1 is DFQATT and CDR2 SNEGSKA (reference sequence). CDR3 sequence: CSASIPDTQYF. The CDR3 DNA sequence: TGCAGTGCTAGTATTCCAGATACGCAGTATTTT.

This chain links TRBV20-1 with TRBJ2-3; weak D call: TRBD2 (7 bases). Germline loops: CDR1 DFQATT, CDR2 SNEGSKA (reference sequence). The CDR3 has 15 amino acids. V lost 6 bases and J 6 bases, leaving 22 bases between the germline ends. CDR3 in DNA: TGCAGTGCCTACTCCGCTAGTGGGGGGGCGGATACGCAGTATTTT. Encoded protein: CSAYSASGGADTQYF.

This clonotype is a singleton in its sample. Being one base from a much bigger clone, this may be a read error. V usage is TRBV15 and J usage is TRBJ1-6; D call uncertain. The length of the CDR3 is 14 residues. The V gene lost 5 bases and the J gene lost 7 bases, with 12 bases spanning the gap. Germline lookup yields CDR1 LNHNV and CDR2 YYDKDF (reference sequence). CDR3 DNA sequence: TGTGCCACCAGCTCGGCACCAAGGAATTCACCCCTCCACTTT. It is translated as CATSSAPRNSPLHF.

This clonotype showed up just a few times. The chain couples TRBV29-1 to TRBJ2-5; 7 bases line up with TRBD1. Germline assignment: CDR1 SQVTM and CDR2 ANQGSEA. The CDR3 loop spans 13 amino acids. V shed 7 bases, J shed 3 bases, and the junction held 8 bases outside the gene matches. CDR3 in amino acids: CSADRDREETQYF. DNA of the CDR3: TGCAGCGCAGACCGGGACAGAGAAGAGACCCAGTACTTC.

V is TRBV20-1 and J is TRBJ2-7, with 9 bases that match TRBD2. CDR3 length: 15 amino acids. V trimming: 1 base; J trimming: 0 bases; junction bases outside the gene matches: 4. Germline values: CDR1 DFQATT, CDR2 SNEGSKA (reference sequence). The DNA for the CDR3 is TGCAGTGCTAGAGTAGTTAGCGGGAGCTCCTACGAGCAGTACTTC. It translates to CSARVVSGSSYEQYF.